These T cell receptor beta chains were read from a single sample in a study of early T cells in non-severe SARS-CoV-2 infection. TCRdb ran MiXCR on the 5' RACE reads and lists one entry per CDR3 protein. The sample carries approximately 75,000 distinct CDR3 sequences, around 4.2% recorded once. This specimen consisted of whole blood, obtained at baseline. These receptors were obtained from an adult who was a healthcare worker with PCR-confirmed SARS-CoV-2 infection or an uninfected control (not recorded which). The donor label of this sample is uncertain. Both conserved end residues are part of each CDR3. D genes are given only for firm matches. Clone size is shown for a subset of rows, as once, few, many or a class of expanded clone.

CDR3nt: TGTGCCAGTAGTCCGGACGCCTACGAGCAGTACTTC
CDR3aa: CASSPDAYEQYF
v_gene: TRBV19
j_gene: TRBJ2-7
abundance: -
d_gene: -

CDR3nt: TGTGCCAGCAGTTGGACAGGGGAAAGCACTGAAGCTTTCTTT
CDR3aa: CASSWTGESTEAFF
v_gene: TRBV12-3/TRBV12-4
j_gene: TRBJ1-1
abundance: many
d_gene: TRBD1

CDR3nt: TGTGCCAGCAGCTCTGGACAGGGCCTAGGGCCCCAGCATTTT
CDR3aa: CASSSGQGLGPQHF
v_gene: TRBV7-9
j_gene: TRBJ1-5
abundance: many
d_gene: TRBD1

CDR3nt: TGCAGCGTTTCCCCTGGGAACACTGAAGCTTTCTTT
CDR3aa: CSVSPGNTEAFF
v_gene: TRBV29-1
j_gene: TRBJ1-1
abundance: many
d_gene: -

CDR3nt: TGCGCCAGCAGCCCCCGACAGATGCAGGAAGCTTTCTTT
CDR3aa: CASSPRQMQEAFF
v_gene: TRBV5-1
j_gene: TRBJ1-1
abundance: few
d_gene: -

CDR3nt: TGTGCCAGTAGTATAGGTCCGGGAGGTGGCAATCAGCCCCAGCATTTT
CDR3aa: CASSIGPGGGNQPQHF
v_gene: TRBV19
j_gene: TRBJ1-5
abundance: few
d_gene: -

CDR3nt: TGTGCCAGCAGCCGTACAGGGCTCAACTCCTACGAGCAGTACTTC
CDR3aa: CASSRTGLNSYEQYF
v_gene: TRBV7-2
j_gene: TRBJ2-7
abundance: few
d_gene: -

CDR3nt: TGTGCCAGCTCAGGGACAGGGTCGCAGCTGGCTGAAAAACTGTTTTTT
CDR3aa: CASSGTGSQLAEKLFF
v_gene: TRBV18
j_gene: TRBJ1-4
abundance: -
d_gene: TRBD1

CDR3nt: TGTGCCAGTGAAGTTCAGGGGAACTCTGAAAACACCATATATTTT
CDR3aa: CASEVQGNSENTIYF
v_gene: TRBV19
j_gene: TRBJ1-3
abundance: -
d_gene: -

CDR3nt: TGTGCCAGCAGCTCTACCGGGACCCTAAAACTGTTTTTT
CDR3aa: CASSSTGTLKLFF
v_gene: TRBV7-2
j_gene: TRBJ1-4
abundance: -
d_gene: -

CDR3nt: TGTGCCAGCAGCCCCGGGACTTTCACAGATACGCAGTATTTT
CDR3aa: CASSPGTFTDTQYF
v_gene: TRBV7-2
j_gene: TRBJ2-3
abundance: few
d_gene: -

CDR3nt: TGTGCCAGCAGCTCTGGACTAGCAAGCACAGATACGCAGTATTTT
CDR3aa: CASSSGLASTDTQYF
v_gene: TRBV5-4
j_gene: TRBJ2-3
abundance: many
d_gene: TRBD2